These 13 T cell receptor beta chains came from one sample sequenced in a study of cytomegalovirus exposure and HLA in healthy donors. Assay used: immunoSEQ multiplex PCR; TCRdb lists only in-frame clones, some missing. The profile shows 150,000 to 200,000 clones, 65% to 90% of them singletons. The sequenced sample consisted of PBMCs. The source is a woman in her twenties or thirties in good health and CMV-seropositive.

The CDR3 coding sequence is TGTGCCAGCAGCGTAGGAGCAGGGGGCACTACCTACGAGCAGTACTTC. Encoded protein: CASSVGAGGTTYEQYF. The rearrangement joins TRBV9 to TRBJ2-7, with TRBD1 identical over 8 bases. V was clipped by 0 bases and J by 2 bases; unmatched bases: 7. Germline values: CDR1 SGDLS, CDR2 YYNGEE. CDR3 length equals 16 residues.

The chain joins TRBV6-1 to TRBJ1-2, with 8 bases fitting TRBD1. CDR3 length: 14 residues. Germline loops: CDR1 MNHNS, CDR2 SASEGT. Trimming took 6 bases from V and 5 from J; bases not matched to a gene: 8. CDR3 sequence (DNA): TGTGCCAGCAGCGCCCTGGACAGGGATTATGGCTACACCTTC. Its protein product is CASSALDRDYGYTF.

This clone was recorded a few times. J is TRBJ1-4 and V is TRBV7-9; TRBD1 matches at 7 bases. Per germline, CDR1 SEHNR and CDR2 FQNEAQ (reference sequence). V was pared by 1 base and J by 6 bases, with 2 bases of the junction left unmatched. This CDR3 comprises 14 residues. The CDR3 loop is CASSLGQGDEKLFF. The CDR3 DNA reads as TGTGCCAGCAGCTTAGGGCAGGGGGATGAAAAACTGTTTTTT. Filled out from reference TRBV7-9 and TRBJ1-4, the complete variable domain reads DTGVSQNPRHKITKRGQNVTFRCDPISEHNRLYWYRQTLGQGPEFLTYFQNEAQLEKSRLLSDRFSAERPKGSFSTLEIQRTEQGDSAMYLCASSLGQGDEKLFFGSGTQLSVL.

This clone appeared many times. The CDR3 is CSASNSNEQFF. In DNA form, the CDR3 reads TGCAGTGCTAGTAACAGCAATGAGCAGTTCTTC. The gene calls are TRBV20-1 and TRBJ2-1; D not certain. Germline V gene data show CDR1 as DFQATT and CDR2 as SNEGSKA (reference sequence). The CDR3 covers 11 residues. V was shortened by 3 bases and J by 6 bases, with 6 bases between the two germline ends.

V and J are TRBV27 and TRBJ2-2, with D possibly TRBD1 on 6 matching bases. Germline loops: CDR1 MNHEY, CDR2 SMNVEV (reference sequence). The CDR3 totals 17 residues. The germline V and J ends were trimmed by 3 bases and 4 bases, with 18 bases remaining between them. This chain's CDR3 is CASSLPSILRGTGELFF. The CDR3 DNA is TGTGCCAGCAGTTTGCCGTCAATCCTCAGGGGCACCGGGGAGCTGTTTTTT.

This chain links TRBV15 with TRBJ2-7, with 9 bases fitting TRBD1. After removal of 5 bases from V and 5 bases from J, the junction contained 7 bases not matched to a gene. The CDR3 extends over 14 amino acids. Germline V CDR1 and CDR2: LNHNV, YYDKDF (reference sequence). DNA of the CDR3: TGTGCCACCAGCTTGGGACAGGGCAGGGACGAGCAGTACTTC. Its translation: CATSLGQGRDEQYF.

The J gene is TRBJ2-7, the V gene TRBV10-2; D is possibly TRBD1 (6 bases). This CDR3 spans 12 amino acids. V was cut by 8 bases and J by 2 bases, with 10 bases left in between. Germline assignment: CDR1 WSHSY and CDR2 SAAADI. For the CDR3, the DNA is TGCGCCAGCTCTCAGGGGACCTACGAGCAGTACTTC. Translation: CASSQGTYEQYF.

Only one count was recorded for this clone. The chain recombines TRBV4-1 with TRBJ1-2; D gene uncertain. Germline V gene lookup returns CDR1 MGHRA and CDR2 YSYEKL. V was clipped by 0 bases and J by 1 base, with 6 bases between them. The CDR3 has 14 amino acids. The CDR3 bases are TGCGCCAGCAGCCAAGAGGGGAGTAACTATGGCTACACCTTC. It codes for CASSQEGSNYGYTF.

This clone is a singleton in its sample. V and J are TRBV29-1 and TRBJ2-2; 10 bases map to TRBD2. There are 17 residues in the CDR3. With V trimmed by 4 bases and J by 0 bases, 8 bases remained unmatched. CDR1 and CDR2 from the germline V gene are SQVTM and ANQGSEA. CDR3 loop: CSVAFSGGTPNTGELFF. The CDR3 bases are TGCAGCGTTGCTTTTAGCGGGGGGACCCCGAACACCGGGGAGCTGTTTTTT.

For the CDR3, the DNA is TGTGCCAGCAGACTCCCCCCGGGGACTAGCGGGAGTTACGAGCAGTACTTC. It yields the protein CASRLPPGTSGSYEQYF. This chain links TRBV28 with TRBJ2-7, with 14 bases fitting TRBD2. The J segment lost 4 bases and the V segment lost 6 bases, leaving 11 bases of the junction unmatched. CDR3 size: 17 residues. Germline V CDR1 and CDR2: MDHEN, SYDVKM.

This clone appeared a single time. The chain joins TRBV11-2 to TRBJ2-7; no definite D call. CDR3 size: 11 residues. CDR1 and CDR2 from the germline V gene are SGHAT and FQNNGV. V lost 8 bases and J 3 bases, leaving 8 bases between the germline ends. CDR3 in DNA: TGTGCCAGCGGTCTATTCTACGAGCAGTACTTC. Translated: CASGLFYEQYF.

This clone was seen just once. This sequence joins TRBV5-1 and TRBJ2-7; D perhaps matches TRBD2 (6 bases). Trimming shortened V by 0 bases and J by 2 bases, and 12 bases separated the two germline ends. This CDR3 contains 15 residues. Germline V gene lookup returns CDR1 SGHRS and CDR2 YFSETQ. CDR3 DNA: TGCGCCAGCAGCTTGGCGGGAGTTCGCCCCTACGAGCAGTACTTC. Translating gives CASSLAGVRPYEQYF.

In this sample, this clone turned up many times. The chain has TRBV19 and TRBJ1-1; 8 bases fit TRBD1. Per germline, CDR1 LNHDA and CDR2 SQIVND (reference sequence). The J segment lost 3 bases and the V segment lost 9 bases, leaving 6 bases of the junction unmatched. This CDR3 region has 13 residues. Written as DNA, the CDR3 is TGTGCCAGCAGGGGGCTTGGGTACACTGAAGCTTTCTTT. It encodes CASRGLGYTEAFF.